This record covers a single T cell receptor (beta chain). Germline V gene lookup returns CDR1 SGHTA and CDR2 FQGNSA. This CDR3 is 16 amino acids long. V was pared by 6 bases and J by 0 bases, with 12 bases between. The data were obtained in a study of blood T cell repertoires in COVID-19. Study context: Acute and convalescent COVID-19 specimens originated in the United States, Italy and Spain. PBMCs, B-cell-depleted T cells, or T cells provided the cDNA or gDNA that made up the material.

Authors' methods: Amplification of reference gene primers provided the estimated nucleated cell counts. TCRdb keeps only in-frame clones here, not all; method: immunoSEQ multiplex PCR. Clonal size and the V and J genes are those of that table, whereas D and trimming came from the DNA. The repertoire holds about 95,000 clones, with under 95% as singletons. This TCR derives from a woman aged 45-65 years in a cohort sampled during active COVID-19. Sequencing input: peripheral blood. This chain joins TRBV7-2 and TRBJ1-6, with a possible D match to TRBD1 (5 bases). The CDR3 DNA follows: TGTGCCAGCAGTTTCGGGGGAAGCTCCTATAATTCACCCCTCCACTTT. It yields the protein CASSFGGSSYNSPLHF.